These T cell receptor beta chains were read from a single sample in a study of T cell changes during pregnancy in multiple sclerosis. Here immunoSEQ multiplex PCR was the method, and the copy in TCRdb shows in-frame clones only, minus some. The top ten clones hold 1.3% to 1.5% of a sample with about 70,000 clones, around 91% of them seen once. Specimen: peripheral blood, collected in the third trimester of pregnancy. Every receptor here comes from a female donor in good health, enrolled as a control in a pregnancy study. The CDR3 runs from the conserved cysteine through the conserved F or W. A D gene is named only where the DNA matches it firmly. Only some rows state a clone size, as once, few, many or a class for expanded clones.

once	NA	TRBV27	TRBJ1-6	CASSLRRGNSPLHF	TGTGCCAGCAGTTTAAGAAGGGGGAATTCACCCCTCCACTTT
NA	NA	TRBV7-6	TRBJ1-1	CASSVGTPNTEAFF	TGTGCCAGCAGCGTCGGGACACCGAACACTGAAGCTTTCTTT
NA	NA	TRBV7-2	TRBJ1-1	CASSLLIGVATEAFF	TGTGCCAGCAGCTTACTAATCGGGGTGGCCACTGAAGCTTTCTTT
NA	NA	TRBV7-6	TRBJ2-7	CASSSGDSTYEQYF	TGTGCCAGCAGCTCGGGGGACAGCACCTACGAGCAGTACTTC
NA	NA	TRBV5-1	TRBJ1-2	CASSSWGTTSGFQGYTF	TGCGCCAGCAGTTCTTGGGGGACTACGTCGGGTTTCCAAGGCTACACCTTC
NA	TRBD1	TRBV2	TRBJ1-4	CASSGQSGTGFEKLFF	TGTGCCAGCAGTGGGCAATCCGGGACAGGGTTTGAAAAACTGTTTTTT
NA	NA	TRBV9	TRBJ1-6	CASSAGPQGNSPLHF	TGTGCCAGCAGCGCCGGGCCCCAGGGTAATTCACCCCTCCACTTT
NA	TRBD2	TRBV25-1	TRBJ2-2	CASSPLGGRDGELFF	TGTGCCAGCAGTCCTCTCGGGGGGAGGGACGGGGAGCTGTTTTTT
NA	TRBD2	TRBV27	TRBJ2-3	CASSPTISGGYTDTQYF	TGTGCCAGCAGTCCGACTATTAGCGGGGGGTACACAGATACGCAGTATTTT
NA	NA	TRBV5-6	TRBJ1-2	CASSLAGRGPPYGYTF	TGTGCCAGCAGCTTGGCCGGGAGGGGCCCCCCCTATGGCTACACCTTC
NA	NA	TRBV29-1	TRBJ2-2	CSVRLTVTANTGELFF	TGCAGCGTCCGCTTGACAGTTACTGCGAACACCGGGGAGCTGTTTTTT
NA	NA	TRBV7-9	TRBJ1-2	CASSLGEGGYTF	TGTGCCAGCAGCTTGGGAGAAGGTGGCTACACCTTC
NA	TRBD1	TRBV7-2	TRBJ2-7	CASSLDGTGGVYEQYF	TGTGCCAGCAGCTTAGACGGGACAGGGGGTGTTTACGAGCAGTACTTC
NA	NA	TRBV6-6	TRBJ1-1	CASAAGVEVNTEAFF	TGTGCCAGCGCGGCAGGGGTAGAGGTGAACACTGAAGCTTTCTTT
NA	NA	TRBV6-4	TRBJ2-1	CASSGERGSDNEQFF	TGTGCCAGCAGTGGGGAGAGGGGGTCAGACAATGAGCAGTTCTTC
once	TRBD2	TRBV29-1	TRBJ2-6	CSVGGESGANVLTF	TGCAGCGTGGGGGGGGAGTCCGGGGCCAACGTCCTGACTTTC
NA	NA	TRBV5-6	TRBJ2-3	CASSLSTWGSDTDTQYF	TGTGCCAGCAGCTTATCCACATGGGGCAGCGACACAGATACGCAGTATTTT
NA	TRBD1	TRBV28	TRBJ1-6	CASSPGQGFNNSPLHF	TGTGCCAGCAGTCCGGGACAGGGTTTCAATAATTCACCCCTCCACTTT
NA	NA	TRBV7-9	TRBJ1-1	CASSSGGRYSFF	TGTGCCAGCAGCTCCGGGGGGAGGTATTCTTTCTTT
NA	TRBD1	TRBV19	TRBJ1-5	CASSNYRGRGSSNQPQHF	TGTGCCAGTAGTAACTACAGGGGGCGTGGGAGTAGCAATCAGCCCCAGCATTTT
NA	TRBD1	TRBV4-3	TRBJ1-2	CASSPAGQGANYGYTF	TGCGCCAGCAGTCCGGCGGGGCAGGGGGCAAACTATGGCTACACCTTC
NA	NA	TRBV15	TRBJ1-3	CATSAGSGNTIYF	TGTGCCACCAGCGCGGGTTCTGGAAACACCATATATTTT
NA	NA	TRBV30	TRBJ2-6	CAWREAGSGANVLTF	TGTGCCTGGCGGGAAGCTGGGTCTGGGGCCAACGTCCTGACTTTC
NA	TRBD1	TRBV27	TRBJ2-7	CASSAPGQLSYEQYF	TGTGCCAGCAGCGCACCGGGACAGCTCTCCTACGAGCAGTACTTC
few	NA	TRBV5-1	TRBJ1-6	CASSLAGPRGNSPLHF	TGCGCCAGCAGCTTGGCGGGCCCCCGAGGGAATTCACCCCTCCACTTT
NA	NA	TRBV15	TRBJ1-2	CATSRPGRGGYGYTF	TGTGCCACCAGCAGACCGGGGAGGGGCGGCTATGGCTACACCTTC
NA	TRBD1	TRBV7-9	TRBJ1-5	CASSRDRGNQPQHF	TGTGCCAGCAGCCGAGACAGGGGCAATCAGCCCCAGCATTTT
once	TRBD1	TRBV28	TRBJ2-5	CASSASLRGRYQETQYF	TGTGCCAGCAGTGCCTCTCTCAGGGGGCGTTACCAAGAGACCCAGTACTTC
once	TRBD1	TRBV28	TRBJ2-7	CASSSAQGAGYEQYF	TGTGCCAGCTCTTCGGCACAGGGGGCGGGGTACGAGCAGTACTTC
NA	NA	TRBV5-1	TRBJ2-1	CASSLGGGYNEQFF	TGCGCCAGCAGCTTGGGTGGAGGCTACAATGAGCAGTTCTTC
NA	NA	TRBV6-1	TRBJ2-7	CASQEPGQGVIEQYF	TGTGCCAGCCAAGAACCGGGACAAGGGGTCATCGAGCAGTACTTC
NA	NA	TRBV19	TRBJ1-1	CATGIGVRAFF	TGTGCCACCGGTATTGGAGTTCGGGCTTTCTTT
NA	NA	TRBV6-5	TRBJ1-2	CASSYSKGKGYTF	TGTGCCAGCAGTTACTCGAAGGGGAAGGGCTACACCTTC
NA	TRBD1	TRBV13	TRBJ1-1	CASSRGQGRMNTEAFF	TGTGCCAGCAGCCGCGGACAGGGCAGAATGAACACTGAAGCTTTCTTT
NA	NA	TRBV4-3	TRBJ1-6	CASGRTGRDSPLHF	TGCGCCAGCGGGAGAACAGGGAGGGATTCACCCCTCCACTTT
NA	NA	TRBV6-5	TRBJ2-7	CASSPTSGYEQYF	TGTGCCAGCAGTCCCACGTCGGGCTACGAGCAGTACTTC
NA	NA	TRBV5-1	TRBJ1-3	CASSLAVGDNSGNTIYF	TGCGCCAGCAGCTTGGCTGTAGGGGATAACTCTGGAAACACCATATATTTT
once	TRBD2	TRBV5-1	TRBJ2-2	CASSSSTSGTGELFF	TGCGCCAGCAGCTCCTCGACTAGCGGGACCGGGGAGCTGTTTTTT
NA	NA	TRBV7-9	TRBJ2-7	CASSSPIGGTTTYEQYF	TGTGCCAGCAGCTCCCCCATAGGAGGGACGACCACCTACGAGCAGTACTTC
NA	TRBD1	TRBV7-3	TRBJ2-6	CASSEPGTGRPGANVLTF	TGTGCCAGCAGCGAACCCGGGACAGGGAGACCCGGGGCCAACGTCCTGACTTTC
NA	TRBD1	TRBV4-3	TRBJ1-2	CASSQATGAGYGYTF	TGCGCCAGCAGCCAAGCCACAGGGGCGGGGTATGGCTACACCTTC
NA	NA	TRBV4-3	TRBJ1-3	CASSQDSDRLNGNTIYF	TGCGCCAGCAGCCAAGATAGCGACAGGTTGAATGGAAACACCATATATTTT
NA	NA	TRBV13	TRBJ2-7	CASSSSDSHYEQYF	TGTGCCAGCAGCTCTAGCGACAGTCACTACGAGCAGTACTTC
NA	TRBD1	TRBV25-1	TRBJ2-1	CATQTETGDKVYNEQFF	TGTGCCACCCAGACCGAGACAGGGGACAAAGTTTACAATGAGCAGTTCTTC
few	NA	TRBV5-1	TRBJ1-3	CASSLQTTGNTIYF	TGCGCCAGCAGCTTACAAACAACTGGAAACACCATATATTTT
NA	TRBD2	TRBV5-1	TRBJ2-3	CASTPLAGLTDTQYF	TGCGCCAGCACCCCCCTAGCGGGGCTCACAGATACGCAGTATTTT
NA	TRBD1	TRBV9	TRBJ1-2	CASSARGQGGYGYTF	TGTGCCAGCAGCGCAAGGGGACAGGGGGGCTATGGCTACACCTTC
NA	TRBD1	TRBV2	TRBJ1-1	CASSETGQGSNTEAFF	TGTGCCAGCAGTGAAACGGGACAGGGGTCTAACACTGAAGCTTTCTTT
NA	NA	TRBV7-9	TRBJ1-4	CASSLAMGRVEKLFF	TGTGCCAGCAGCTTGGCCATGGGGAGGGTTGAAAAACTGTTTTTT
NA	NA	TRBV30	TRBJ2-6	CAGRSGSGANVLTF	TGTGCCGGTAGGAGCGGCTCTGGGGCCAACGTCCTGACTTTC
once	NA	TRBV7-6	TRBJ2-2	CASSRYGRGKAGELFF	TGTGCCAGCAGCCGTTACGGCAGGGGAAAGGCCGGGGAGCTGTTTTTT